The TCR beta chain under discussion was sequenced for a study of blood T cell repertoires in COVID-19. Looking at the study overall: The United States, Italy and Spain provided the acute and convalescent COVID-19 samples. PBMCs, B-cell-depleted T cells, or T cells were the source of the cDNA or gDNA that made up the material.

Patients at the Seattle site were enrolled during active infection and followed longitudinally. Per the original data handling: Amplifying reference gene primers gave estimates of nucleated cell counts. The data were produced by immunoSEQ multiplex PCR, yet TCRdb's version contains in-frame clones alone and is incomplete. The DNA gave D and trimming, while V, J and clone size come from that table. The profile shows about 280,000 clones, 85% to 90% of them singletons. V trimming: 3 bases; J trimming: 0 bases; junction bases outside the gene matches: 1. This CDR3 is built from 14 residues. The germline CDR1 and CDR2 sequences are SGHNT and YYREEE (reference sequence).

This TCR was sampled from a woman under 40 with COVID-19, enrolled during active disease. The sequencing input was peripheral blood. The genes are TRBV5-4 and TRBJ1-2, with 8 bases that match TRBD1. CDR3 region: CASSWDRSNYGYTF. DNA for the CDR3: TGTGCCAGCAGCTGGGACAGGTCTAACTATGGCTACACCTTC. The variable domain in full, with the rest retrieved from reference TRBV5-4 and TRBJ1-2, is ETGVTQSPTHLIKTRGQQVTLRCSSQSGHNTVSWYQQALGQGPQFIFQYYREEENGRGNFPPRFSGLQFPNYSSELNVNALELDDSALYLCASSWDRSNYGYTFGSGTRLTVV.